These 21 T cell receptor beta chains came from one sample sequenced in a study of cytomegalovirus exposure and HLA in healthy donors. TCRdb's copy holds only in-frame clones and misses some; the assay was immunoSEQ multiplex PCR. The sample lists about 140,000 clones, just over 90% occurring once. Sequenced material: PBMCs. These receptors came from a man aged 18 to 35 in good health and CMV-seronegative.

For the CDR3, the DNA is TGTGCTAGTGGTTCTCCGGGGCTACAGGGAATTCAGCCCCAGCATTTT. Translating gives CASGSPGLQGIQPQHF. The rearrangement uses TRBV12-5 and TRBJ1-5, with a weak D call TRBD1 (6 bases). V shed 4 bases and J shed 6 bases, with 19 bases lying between them. The CDR3 has 16 amino acids. Germline values: CDR1 LGHNT, CDR2 FRNRAP.

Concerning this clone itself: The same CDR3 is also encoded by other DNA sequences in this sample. The chain's CDR3 is CASSYGLAGTGELFF. CDR3 bases: TGTGCCAGCAGTTACGGACTAGCGGGGACCGGGGAGCTGTTTTTT. This rearrangement joins TRBV6-5 to TRBJ2-2; the match to TRBD2 covers 12 bases. The junction had 0 bases not matched to a gene; V was cut back by 2 bases and J by 5 bases. This CDR3 is 15 amino acids long. Germline-derived CDR1 and CDR2 are MNHEY and SVGAGI.

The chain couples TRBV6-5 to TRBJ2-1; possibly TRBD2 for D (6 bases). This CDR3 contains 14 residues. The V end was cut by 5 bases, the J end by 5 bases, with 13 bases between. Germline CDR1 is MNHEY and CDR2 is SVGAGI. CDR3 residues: CASSPPGLNNEQFF. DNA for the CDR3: TGTGCCAGCAGTCCTCCGGGACTCAACAATGAGCAGTTCTTC.

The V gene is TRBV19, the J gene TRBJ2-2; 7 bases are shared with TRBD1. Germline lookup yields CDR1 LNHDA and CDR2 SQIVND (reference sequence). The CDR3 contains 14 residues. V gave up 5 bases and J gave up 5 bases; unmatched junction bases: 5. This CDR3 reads CASSWTGGTGELFF. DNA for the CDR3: TGTGCCAGTAGTTGGACAGGTGGGACCGGGGAGCTGTTTTTT.

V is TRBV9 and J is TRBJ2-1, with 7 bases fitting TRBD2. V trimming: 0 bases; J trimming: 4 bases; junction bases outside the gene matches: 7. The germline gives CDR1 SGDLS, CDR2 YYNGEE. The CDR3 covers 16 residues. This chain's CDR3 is CASSVGNSGMYNEQFF. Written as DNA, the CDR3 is TGTGCCAGCAGCGTAGGAAACAGCGGGATGTACAATGAGCAGTTCTTC.

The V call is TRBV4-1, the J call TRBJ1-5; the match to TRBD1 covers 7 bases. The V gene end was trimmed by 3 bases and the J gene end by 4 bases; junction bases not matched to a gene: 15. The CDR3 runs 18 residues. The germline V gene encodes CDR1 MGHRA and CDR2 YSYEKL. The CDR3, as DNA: TGCGCCAGCAGCCACCAGACAGGGATGGGCGTGATAAATCAGCCCCAGCATTTT. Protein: CASSHQTGMGVINQPQHF.

CDR3: CASSLTGRAAQETQYF. In DNA form, the CDR3 reads TGTGCCAGCAGCCTCACAGGACGGGCAGCCCAAGAGACCCAGTACTTC. The chain carries TRBV9 and TRBJ2-5; D is perhaps TRBD1 (5 bases). The germline V and J ends were trimmed by 4 bases and 1 base, with 17 bases remaining between them. The CDR3 contains 16 residues. Germline V gene data show CDR1 as SGDLS and CDR2 as YYNGEE.

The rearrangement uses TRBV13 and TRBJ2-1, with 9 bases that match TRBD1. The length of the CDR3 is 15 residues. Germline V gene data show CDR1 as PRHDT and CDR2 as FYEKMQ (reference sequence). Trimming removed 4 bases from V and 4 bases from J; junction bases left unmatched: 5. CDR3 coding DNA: TGTGCCAGCAGCTCCGGACAGGGGAGTTACAATGAGCAGTTCTTC. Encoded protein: CASSSGQGSYNEQFF.

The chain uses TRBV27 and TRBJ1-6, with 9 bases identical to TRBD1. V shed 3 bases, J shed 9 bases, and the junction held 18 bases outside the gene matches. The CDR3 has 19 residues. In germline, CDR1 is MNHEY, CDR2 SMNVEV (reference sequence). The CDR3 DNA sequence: TGTGCCAGCAGTTTGAGGCCAACTTTAACCGGGACAGGGAGTTCACCCCTCCACTTT. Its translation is CASSLRPTLTGTGSSPLHF.

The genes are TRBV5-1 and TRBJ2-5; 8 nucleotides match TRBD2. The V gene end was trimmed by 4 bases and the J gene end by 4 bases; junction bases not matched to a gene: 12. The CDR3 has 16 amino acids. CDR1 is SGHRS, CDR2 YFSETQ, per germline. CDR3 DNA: TGCGCCAGCAGCCACCCCCTAGCGGGTTTATTAGAGACCCAGTACTTC. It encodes CASSHPLAGLLETQYF.

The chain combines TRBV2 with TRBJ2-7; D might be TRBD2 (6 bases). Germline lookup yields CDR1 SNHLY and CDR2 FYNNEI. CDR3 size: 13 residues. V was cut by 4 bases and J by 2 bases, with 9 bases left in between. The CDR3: CASSGGDTYEQYF. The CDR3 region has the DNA TGTGCCAGCAGTGGCGGGGATACCTACGAGCAGTACTTC. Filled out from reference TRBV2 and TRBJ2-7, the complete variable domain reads EPEVTQTPSHQVTQMGQEVILRCVPISNHLYFYWYRQILGQKVEFLVSFYNNEISEKSEIFDDQFSVERPDGSNFTLKIRSTKLEDSAMYFCASSGGDTYEQYFGPGTRLTVT.

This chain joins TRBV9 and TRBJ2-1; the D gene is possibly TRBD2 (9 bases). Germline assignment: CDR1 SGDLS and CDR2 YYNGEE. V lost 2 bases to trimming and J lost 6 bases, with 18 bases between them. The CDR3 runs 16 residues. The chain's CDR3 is CASSVPRGREGNEQFF. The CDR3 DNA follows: TGTGCCAGCAGCGTCCCCAGGGGGCGGGAGGGCAATGAGCAGTTCTTC.

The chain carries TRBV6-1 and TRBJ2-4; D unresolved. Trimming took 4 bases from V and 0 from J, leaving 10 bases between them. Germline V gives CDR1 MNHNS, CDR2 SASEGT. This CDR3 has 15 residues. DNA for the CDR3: TGTGCCAGCAGTGTGGTCAGTCAAGCCAAAAACATTCAGTACTTC. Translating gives CASSVVSQAKNIQYF.

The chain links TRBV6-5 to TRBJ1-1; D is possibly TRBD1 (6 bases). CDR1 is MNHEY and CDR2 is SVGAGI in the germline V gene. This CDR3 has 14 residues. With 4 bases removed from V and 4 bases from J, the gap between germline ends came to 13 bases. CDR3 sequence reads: CASSSRGWRTEAFF. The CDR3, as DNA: TGTGCCAGCAGTTCCAGGGGTTGGCGCACTGAAGCTTTCTTT.

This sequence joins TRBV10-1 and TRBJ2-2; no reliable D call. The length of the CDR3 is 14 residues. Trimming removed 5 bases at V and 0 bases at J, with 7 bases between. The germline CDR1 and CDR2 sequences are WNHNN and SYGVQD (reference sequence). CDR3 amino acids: CASSWASNTGELFF. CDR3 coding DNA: TGCGCCAGCAGTTGGGCCTCGAACACCGGGGAGCTGTTTTTT.

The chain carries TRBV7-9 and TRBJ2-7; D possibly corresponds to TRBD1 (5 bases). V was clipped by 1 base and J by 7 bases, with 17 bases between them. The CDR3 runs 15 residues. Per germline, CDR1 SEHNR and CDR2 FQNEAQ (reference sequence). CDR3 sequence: CASSLGGSPKSEQYF. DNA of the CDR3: TGTGCCAGCAGCTTAGGGGGCAGTCCCAAGAGTGAGCAGTACTTC.

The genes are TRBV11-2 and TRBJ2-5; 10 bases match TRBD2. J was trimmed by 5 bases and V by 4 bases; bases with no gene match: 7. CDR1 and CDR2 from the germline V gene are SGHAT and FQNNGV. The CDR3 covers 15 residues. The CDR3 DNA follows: TGTGCCAGCAGCTCAAGCGGGAGGGCTTGGGAGACCCAGTACTTC. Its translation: CASSSSGRAWETQYF.

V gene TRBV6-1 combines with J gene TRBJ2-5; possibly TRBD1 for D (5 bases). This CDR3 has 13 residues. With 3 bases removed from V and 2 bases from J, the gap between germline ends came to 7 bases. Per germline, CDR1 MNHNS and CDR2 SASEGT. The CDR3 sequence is CASSDRAQETQYF. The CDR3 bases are TGTGCCAGCAGTGACAGGGCACAAGAGACCCAGTACTTC.

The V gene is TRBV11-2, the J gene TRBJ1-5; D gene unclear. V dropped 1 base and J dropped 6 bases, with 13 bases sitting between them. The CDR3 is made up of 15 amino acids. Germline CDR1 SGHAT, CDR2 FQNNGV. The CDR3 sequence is CASSLGGYLGQPQHF. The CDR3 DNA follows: TGTGCCAGCAGCTTAGGAGGGTATCTCGGTCAGCCCCAGCATTTT.

The CDR3 region has the DNA TGTGCCACCAGCAGAGACGGGGTCGGCCATCAGCCCCAGCATTTT. Translated: CATSRDGVGHQPQHF. The rearrangement joins TRBV15 to TRBJ1-5; unclear D gene. The V end lost 0 bases, the J end lost 5 bases, and 11 bases lay between the germline ends. The CDR3 is 15 residues long. CDR1 and CDR2 (germline): LNHNV, YYDKDF (reference sequence).

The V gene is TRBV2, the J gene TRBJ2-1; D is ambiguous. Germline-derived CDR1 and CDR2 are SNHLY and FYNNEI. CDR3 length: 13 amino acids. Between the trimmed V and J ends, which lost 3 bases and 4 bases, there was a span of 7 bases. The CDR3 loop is CASSDPPYNEQFF. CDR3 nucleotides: TGTGCCAGCAGTGATCCCCCATACAATGAGCAGTTCTTC. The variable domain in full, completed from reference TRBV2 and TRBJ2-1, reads EPEVTQTPSHQVTQMGQEVILRCVPISNHLYFYWYRQILGQKVEFLVSFYNNEISEKSEIFDDQFSVERPDGSNFTLKIRSTKLEDSAMYFCASSDPPYNEQFFGPGTRLTVL.